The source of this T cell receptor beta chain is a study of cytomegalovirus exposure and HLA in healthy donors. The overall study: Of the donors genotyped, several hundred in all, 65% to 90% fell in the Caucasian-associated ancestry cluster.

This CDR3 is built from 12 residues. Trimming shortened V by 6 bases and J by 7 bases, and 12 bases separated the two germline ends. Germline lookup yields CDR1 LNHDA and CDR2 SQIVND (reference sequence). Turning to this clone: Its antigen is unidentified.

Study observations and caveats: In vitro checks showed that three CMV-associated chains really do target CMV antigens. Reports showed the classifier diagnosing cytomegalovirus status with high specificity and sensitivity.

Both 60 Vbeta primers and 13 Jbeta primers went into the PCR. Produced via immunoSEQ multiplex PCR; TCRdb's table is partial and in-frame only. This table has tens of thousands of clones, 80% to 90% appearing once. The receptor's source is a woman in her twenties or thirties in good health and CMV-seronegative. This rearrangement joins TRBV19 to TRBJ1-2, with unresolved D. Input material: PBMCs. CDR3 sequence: CASSERGFGYTF. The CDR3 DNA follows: TGTGCCAGTAGCGAGAGAGGGTTTGGCTACACCTTC.